The T cell receptor (beta chain) described here comes from a study of OX40 agonist ivuxolimab in advanced cancers. Trimming left V 0 bases short and J 7 bases short, with 16 bases between. The CDR3 runs 16 residues. Germline V gene lookup returns CDR1 MGHRA and CDR2 YSYEKL. Clones were read by immunoSEQ multiplex PCR, and TCRdb kept only the in-frame ones, dropping some. Of roughly 76,000 clones in the sample, 75% to 85% were seen once. The sequencing here drew on CD4+ or CD8+ T cells sorted from blood, taken in a trial of the OX40 agonist ivuxolimab. This sequence joins TRBV4-1 and TRBJ2-1; D is possibly TRBD2 (6 bases). This receptor was identified in an adult with an advanced solid tumor such as melanoma, head and neck, liver or kidney cancer. CDR3 nucleotide sequence: TGCGCCAGCAGCCAAGAGGGCCAGATGGGACTGAATGAGCAGTTCTTC. It codes for CASSQEGQMGLNEQFF.